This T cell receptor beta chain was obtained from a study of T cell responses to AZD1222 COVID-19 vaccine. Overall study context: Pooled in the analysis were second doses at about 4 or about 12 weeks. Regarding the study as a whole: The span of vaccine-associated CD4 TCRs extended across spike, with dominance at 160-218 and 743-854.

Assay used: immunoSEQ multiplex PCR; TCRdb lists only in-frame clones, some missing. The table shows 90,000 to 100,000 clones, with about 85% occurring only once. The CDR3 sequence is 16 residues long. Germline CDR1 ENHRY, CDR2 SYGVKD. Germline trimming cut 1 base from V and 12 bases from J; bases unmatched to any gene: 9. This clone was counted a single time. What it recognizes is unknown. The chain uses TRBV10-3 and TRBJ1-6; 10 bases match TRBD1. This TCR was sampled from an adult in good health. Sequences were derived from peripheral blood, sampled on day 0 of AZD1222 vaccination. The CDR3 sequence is CAISEFRDRGGRPLHF. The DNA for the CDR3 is TGTGCCATCAGTGAGTTCCGGGACAGGGGAGGGAGACCCCTCCACTTT.